This T cell receptor (beta chain) was recovered during a study of T cell responses to AZD1222 COVID-19 vaccine. Notes on the study in general: Donors were mostly white British, more females; clonal diversity possibly underestimated. Baseline seropositivity occurred in only six or seven AZD1222 recipients.

Sequencing used immunoSEQ multiplex PCR; TCRdb keeps in-frame clones, though not all of them. The data hold about 85,000 clones, with 80% to 90% observed a single time. A note on this clone: The antigen is not known.

V was shortened by 5 bases and J by 5 bases, with 10 bases between the two germline ends. This CDR3 has 13 amino acids. Germline CDR1 MNHEY, CDR2 SMNVEV (reference sequence). This TCR was recovered from an adult in good health. This sequence joins TRBV27 and TRBJ1-5; D uncertain. This sample comprised peripheral blood, obtained on day 0 of AZD1222 vaccination. The chain's CDR3 is CASSAGRYQPQHF. The CDR3 bases are TGTGCCAGCAGTGCCGGACGCTATCAGCCCCAGCATTTT.